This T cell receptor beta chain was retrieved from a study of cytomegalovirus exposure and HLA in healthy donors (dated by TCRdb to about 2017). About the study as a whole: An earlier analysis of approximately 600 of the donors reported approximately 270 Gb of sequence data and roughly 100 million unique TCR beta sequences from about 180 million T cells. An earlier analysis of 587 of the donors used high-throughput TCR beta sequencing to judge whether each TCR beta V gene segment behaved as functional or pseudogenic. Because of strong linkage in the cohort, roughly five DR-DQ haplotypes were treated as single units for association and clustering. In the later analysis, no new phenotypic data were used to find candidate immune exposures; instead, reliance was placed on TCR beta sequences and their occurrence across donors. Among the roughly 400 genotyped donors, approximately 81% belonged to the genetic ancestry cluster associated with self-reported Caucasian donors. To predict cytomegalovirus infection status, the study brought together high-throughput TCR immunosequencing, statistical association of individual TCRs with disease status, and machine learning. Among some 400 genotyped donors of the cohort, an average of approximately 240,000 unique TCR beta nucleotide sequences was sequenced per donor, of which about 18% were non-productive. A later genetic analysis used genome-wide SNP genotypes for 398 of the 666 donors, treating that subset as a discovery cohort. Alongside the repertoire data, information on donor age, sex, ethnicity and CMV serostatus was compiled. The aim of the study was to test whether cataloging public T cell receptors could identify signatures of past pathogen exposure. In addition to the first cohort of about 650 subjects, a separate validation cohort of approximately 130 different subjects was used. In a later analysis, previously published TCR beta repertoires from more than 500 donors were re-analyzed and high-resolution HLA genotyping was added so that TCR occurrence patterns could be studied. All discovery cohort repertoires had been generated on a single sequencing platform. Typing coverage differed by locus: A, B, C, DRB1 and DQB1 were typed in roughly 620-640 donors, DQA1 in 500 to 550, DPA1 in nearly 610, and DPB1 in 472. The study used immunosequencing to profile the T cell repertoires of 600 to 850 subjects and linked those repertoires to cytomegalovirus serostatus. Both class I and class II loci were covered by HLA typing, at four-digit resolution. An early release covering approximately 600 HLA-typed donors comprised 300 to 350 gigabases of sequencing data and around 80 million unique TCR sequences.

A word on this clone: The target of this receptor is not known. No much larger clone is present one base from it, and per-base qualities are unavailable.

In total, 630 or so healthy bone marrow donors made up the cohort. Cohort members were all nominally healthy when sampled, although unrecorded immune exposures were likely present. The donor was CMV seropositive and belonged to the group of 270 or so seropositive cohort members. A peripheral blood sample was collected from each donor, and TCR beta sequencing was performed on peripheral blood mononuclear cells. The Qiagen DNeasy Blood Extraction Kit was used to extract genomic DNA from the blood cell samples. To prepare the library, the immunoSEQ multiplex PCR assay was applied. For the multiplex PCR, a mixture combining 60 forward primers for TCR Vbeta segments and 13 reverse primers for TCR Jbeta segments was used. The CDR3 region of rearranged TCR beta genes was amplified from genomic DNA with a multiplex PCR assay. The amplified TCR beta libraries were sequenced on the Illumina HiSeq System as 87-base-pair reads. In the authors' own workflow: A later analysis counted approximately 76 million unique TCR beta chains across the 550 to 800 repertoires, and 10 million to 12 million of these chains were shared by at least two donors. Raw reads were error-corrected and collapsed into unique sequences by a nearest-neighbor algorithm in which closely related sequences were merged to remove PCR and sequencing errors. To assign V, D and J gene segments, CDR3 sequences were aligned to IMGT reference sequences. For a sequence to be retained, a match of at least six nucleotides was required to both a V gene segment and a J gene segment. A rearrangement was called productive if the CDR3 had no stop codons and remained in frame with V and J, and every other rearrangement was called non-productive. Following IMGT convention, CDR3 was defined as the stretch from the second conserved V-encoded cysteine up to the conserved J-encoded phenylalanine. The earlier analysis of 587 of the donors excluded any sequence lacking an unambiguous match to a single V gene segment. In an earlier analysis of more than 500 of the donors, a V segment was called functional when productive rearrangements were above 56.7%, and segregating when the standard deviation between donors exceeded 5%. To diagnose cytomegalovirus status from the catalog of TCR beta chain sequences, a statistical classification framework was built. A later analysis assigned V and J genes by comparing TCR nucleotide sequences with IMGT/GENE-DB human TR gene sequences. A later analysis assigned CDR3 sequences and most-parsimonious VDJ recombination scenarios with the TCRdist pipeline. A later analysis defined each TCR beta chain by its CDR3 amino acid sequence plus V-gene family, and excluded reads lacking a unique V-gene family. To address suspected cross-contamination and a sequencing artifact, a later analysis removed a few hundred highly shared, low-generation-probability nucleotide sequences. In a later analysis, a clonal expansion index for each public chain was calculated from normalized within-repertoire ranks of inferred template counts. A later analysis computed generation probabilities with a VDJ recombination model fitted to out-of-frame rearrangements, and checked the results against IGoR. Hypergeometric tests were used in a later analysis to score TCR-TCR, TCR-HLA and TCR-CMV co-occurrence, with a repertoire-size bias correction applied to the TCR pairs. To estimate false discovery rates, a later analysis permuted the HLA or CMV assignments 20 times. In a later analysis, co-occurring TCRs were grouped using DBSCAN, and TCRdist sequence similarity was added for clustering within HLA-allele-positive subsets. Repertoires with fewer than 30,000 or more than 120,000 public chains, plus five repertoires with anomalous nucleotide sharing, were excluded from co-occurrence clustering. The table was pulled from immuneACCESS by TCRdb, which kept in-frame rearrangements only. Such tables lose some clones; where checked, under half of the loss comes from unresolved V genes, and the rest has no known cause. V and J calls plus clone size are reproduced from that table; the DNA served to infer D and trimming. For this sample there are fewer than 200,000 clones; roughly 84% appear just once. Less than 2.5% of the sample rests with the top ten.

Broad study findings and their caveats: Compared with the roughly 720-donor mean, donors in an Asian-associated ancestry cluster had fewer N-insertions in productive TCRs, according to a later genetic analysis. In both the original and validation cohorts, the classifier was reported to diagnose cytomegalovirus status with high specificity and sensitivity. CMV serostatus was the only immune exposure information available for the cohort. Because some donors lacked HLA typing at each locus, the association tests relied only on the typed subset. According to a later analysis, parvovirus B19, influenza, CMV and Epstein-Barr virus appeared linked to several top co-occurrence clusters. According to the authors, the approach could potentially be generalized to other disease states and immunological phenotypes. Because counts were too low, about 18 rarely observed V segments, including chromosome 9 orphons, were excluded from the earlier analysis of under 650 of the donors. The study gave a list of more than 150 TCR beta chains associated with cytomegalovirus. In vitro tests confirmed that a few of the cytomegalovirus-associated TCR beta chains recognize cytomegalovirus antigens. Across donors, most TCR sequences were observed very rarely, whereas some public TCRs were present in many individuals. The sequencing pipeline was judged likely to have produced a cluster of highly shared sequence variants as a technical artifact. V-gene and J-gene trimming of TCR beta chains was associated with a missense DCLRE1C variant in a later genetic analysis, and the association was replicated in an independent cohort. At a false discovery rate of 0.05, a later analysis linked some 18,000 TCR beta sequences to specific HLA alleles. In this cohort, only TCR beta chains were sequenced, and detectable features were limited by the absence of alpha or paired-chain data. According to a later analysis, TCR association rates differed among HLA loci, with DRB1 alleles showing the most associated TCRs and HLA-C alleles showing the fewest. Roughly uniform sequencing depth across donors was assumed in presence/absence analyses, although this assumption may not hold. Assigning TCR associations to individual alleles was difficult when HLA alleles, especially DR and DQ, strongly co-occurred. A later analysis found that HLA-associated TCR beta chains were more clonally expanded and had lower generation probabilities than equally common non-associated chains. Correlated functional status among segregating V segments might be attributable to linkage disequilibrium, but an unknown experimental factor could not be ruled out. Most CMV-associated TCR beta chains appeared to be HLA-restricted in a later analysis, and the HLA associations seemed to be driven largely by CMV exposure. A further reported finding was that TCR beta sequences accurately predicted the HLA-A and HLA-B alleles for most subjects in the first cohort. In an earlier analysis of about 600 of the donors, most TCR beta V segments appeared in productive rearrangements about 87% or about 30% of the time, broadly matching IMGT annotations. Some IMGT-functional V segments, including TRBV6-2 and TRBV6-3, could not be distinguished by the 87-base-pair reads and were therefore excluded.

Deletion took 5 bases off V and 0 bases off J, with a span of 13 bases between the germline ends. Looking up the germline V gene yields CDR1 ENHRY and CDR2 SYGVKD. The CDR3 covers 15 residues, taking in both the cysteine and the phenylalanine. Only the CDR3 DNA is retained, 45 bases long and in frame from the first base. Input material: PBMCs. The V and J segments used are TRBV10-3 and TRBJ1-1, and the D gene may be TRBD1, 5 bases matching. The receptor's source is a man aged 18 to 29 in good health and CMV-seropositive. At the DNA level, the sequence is TGTGCCATCAGTTCAGGGTTAAGAATGAACACTGAAGCTTTCTTT. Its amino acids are CAISSGLRMNTEAFF.